A selection of T cell receptor beta chains follows, all from one sample in a study of beta chain features in type 1 diabetes. TCRdb's copy holds only in-frame clones and misses some; the assay was immunoSEQ multiplex PCR. In the table there are roughly 400,000 clones, approximately 15% of which are singletons. The sample taken for sequencing was naive CD4+ T cells from blood. The receptors shown here come from a man under 40 in good health. The CDR3 runs from the conserved cysteine through the conserved F or W. D genes are given only for firm matches. A row's size may be missing; if present it is once, few, many or a size class.

-	TRBV2	TRBJ2-3	-	CASNPKGWDRGTQYF	TGTGCCAGCAACCCTAAAGGGTGGGATCGAGGTACGCAGTATTTT
-	TRBV5-1	TRBJ2-3	-	CASSLVESTSTDTQYF	TGCGCCAGCAGCTTGGTGGAAAGTACCAGCACAGATACGCAGTATTTT
few	TRBV19	TRBJ1-2	-	CASSIRTYGYTF	TGTGCCAGTAGTATCAGAACATATGGCTACACCTTC
-	TRBV19	TRBJ2-2	-	CASKTWQGGNTGELFF	TGTGCCAGTAAAACTTGGCAGGGAGGAAACACCGGGGAGCTGTTTTTT
few	TRBV14	TRBJ1-5	-	CASSLGPNQPQHF	TGTGCCAGCAGCCTTGGCCCCAATCAGCCCCAGCATTTT
few	TRBV5-1	TRBJ1-2	-	CASSLGQVYGYTF	TGCGCCAGCAGCTTGGGACAGGTCTATGGCTACACCTTC
-	TRBV7-8	TRBJ2-5	TRBD2	CASSWGGETQYF	TGTGCCAGCAGCTGGGGGGGAGAGACCCAGTACTTC
-	TRBV6-6	TRBJ2-3	TRBD2	CASRRTSGTDTQYF	TGTGCCAGCAGGAGGACTAGCGGGACCGATACGCAGTATTTT
-	TRBV7-2	TRBJ2-7	-	CASSFRSASGDEQYF	TGTGCCAGCAGCTTTCGGTCCGCCTCGGGCGACGAGCAGTACTTC
-	TRBV7-2	TRBJ2-2	TRBD2	CASSLASGATGELFF	TGTGCCAGCAGCTTAGCTAGCGGGGCTACCGGGGAGCTGTTTTTT
-	TRBV7-2	TRBJ2-5	-	CASSLAQGFPGQETQYF	TGTGCCAGCAGCTTAGCGCAGGGTTTTCCCGGCCAAGAGACCCAGTACTTC
few	TRBV30	TRBJ1-1	-	CAWSRGRTEAFF	TGTGCCTGGAGTCGAGGGAGGACTGAAGCTTTCTTT
few	TRBV7-9	TRBJ1-1	TRBD1	CASSWGQSAEAFF	TGTGCCAGCAGCTGGGGACAGTCTGCTGAAGCTTTCTTT
few	TRBV5-1	TRBJ2-7	-	CASSLGSGGAYEQYF	TGCGCCAGCAGCTTGGGGAGCGGAGGGGCGTACGAGCAGTACTTC
-	TRBV9	TRBJ1-2	-	CASSVGGRPEGYTF	TGTGCCAGCAGCGTAGGAGGGAGACCGGAAGGCTACACCTTC
-	TRBV7-2	TRBJ2-1	TRBD1	CASSSLQGRVEQFF	TGTGCCAGCAGCTCTCTACAGGGGCGAGTTGAGCAGTTCTTC
few	TRBV6-1	TRBJ2-5	-	CASSEPGNQETQYF	TGTGCCAGCAGTGAGCCAGGGAACCAAGAGACCCAGTACTTC
-	TRBV9	TRBJ2-7	TRBD1	CASSVEQGTGREQYF	TGTGCCAGCAGCGTAGAGCAAGGGACAGGGCGCGAGCAGTACTTC
few	TRBV14	TRBJ2-5	-	CASSQDRGGQETQYF	TGTGCCAGCAGCCAAGACAGGGGTGGTCAAGAGACCCAGTACTTC
-	TRBV30	TRBJ2-5	-	CATSGRETQYF	TGTGCCACCTCGGGGCGAGAGACCCAGTACTTC
-	TRBV13	TRBJ2-7	TRBD2	CASTPLTSGTTYEQYF	TGTGCCAGCACCCCACTCACTAGCGGGACCACCTACGAGCAGTACTTC
few	TRBV10-3	TRBJ2-5	-	CAISEWVAVPRETQYF	TGTGCCATCAGTGAATGGGTGGCGGTCCCTAGGGAGACCCAGTACTTC
-	TRBV30	TRBJ1-2	-	CAWIPTVGYTF	TGTGCCTGGATTCCGACGGTCGGCTACACCTTC
-	TRBV30	TRBJ1-1	-	CAWSFRAVNTEAFF	TGTGCCTGGAGTTTTCGCGCGGTGAACACTGAAGCTTTCTTT
few	TRBV5-6	TRBJ2-1	-	CASRLWTATYNEQFF	TGTGCCAGCAGATTGTGGACAGCGACCTACAATGAGCAGTTCTTC
-	TRBV5-4	TRBJ1-5	-	CASSLGLEDQPQHF	TGTGCCAGCAGCCTAGGACTGGAAGATCAGCCCCAGCATTTT
few	TRBV18	TRBJ2-2	-	CASSPMGLTGELFF	TGTGCCAGCTCACCAATGGGTCTCACCGGGGAGCTGTTTTTT
-	TRBV7-2	TRBJ2-5	TRBD1	CASSLRDRFYF	TGTGCCAGCAGCCTCCGGGACAGGTTTTACTTC
-	TRBV6-5	TRBJ1-5	TRBD1	CASSYTGQGDQPQHF	TGTGCCAGCAGTTACACCGGACAGGGTGATCAGCCCCAGCATTTT
few	TRBV29-1	TRBJ2-3	TRBD2	CTAREGLGDTQYF	TGCACGGCCCGGGAGGGCCTCGGTGATACGCAGTATTTT
few	TRBV4-3	TRBJ2-1	-	CASSQDGHSKINQQFF	TGCGCCAGCAGCCAAGATGGGCATTCGAAAATAAACCAGCAGTTCTTC
many	TRBV21-1	TRBJ2-7	-	CASSTYKYAQYF	TGTGCCAGCAGCACCTACAAGTACGCGCAGTACTTC
-	TRBV9	TRBJ1-2	-	CASSVTPQGGNGYTF	TGTGCCAGCAGCGTAACGCCACAGGGTGGTAACGGCTACACCTTC
few	TRBV18	TRBJ2-5	-	CASSHRDAQETQYF	TGTGCCAGCTCACATCGGGACGCCCAAGAGACCCAGTACTTC
-	TRBV9	TRBJ2-6	-	CASSVDPSGANVLTF	TGTGCCAGCAGCGTAGACCCCTCTGGGGCCAACGTCCTGACTTTC
-	TRBV12-5	TRBJ2-1	TRBD2	CASGEGLVIANEQFF	TGTGCTAGTGGCGAGGGACTAGTAATTGCGAATGAGCAGTTCTTC
-	TRBV14	TRBJ2-3	-	CASSRSKFYSTDTQYF	TGTGCCAGCAGCCGCAGCAAATTCTATAGCACAGATACGCAGTATTTT
-	TRBV18	TRBJ2-5	-	CASSPGQEETQYF	TGTGCCAGCTCCCCCGGGCAGGAGGAGACCCAGTACTTC
few	TRBV30	TRBJ2-1	TRBD2	CACSWQGTSGGSYNEQFF	TGTGCCTGCTCCTGGCAGGGGACTAGCGGCGGCTCCTACAATGAGCAGTTCTTC
-	TRBV7-9	TRBJ2-1	-	CASSLAEQFF	TGTGCCAGCAGCTTAGCGGAGCAGTTCTTC
-	TRBV6-1	TRBJ1-5	-	CASSESGTRLNQPQHF	TGTGCCAGCAGTGAAAGCGGGACACGTTTAAATCAGCCCCAGCATTTT
-	TRBV7-2	TRBJ1-1	-	CASSTLTGNTEAFF	TGTGCCAGCAGCACCTTGACAGGGAACACTGAAGCTTTCTTT
-	TRBV11-2	TRBJ2-5	TRBD2	CASSPGTSSRTQYF	TGTGCCAGCAGCCCGGGGACTAGCTCCCGGACCCAGTACTTC
-	TRBV7-2	TRBJ2-1	TRBD2	CASSLERLAGGQQFF	TGTGCCAGCAGCTTAGAGAGGCTAGCGGGAGGCCAGCAGTTCTTC
few	TRBV7-9	TRBJ2-1	TRBD1	CASSPRDSYNEQFF	TGTGCCAGCAGCCCCCGGGACAGCTACAATGAGCAGTTCTTC
-	TRBV6-5	TRBJ1-1	-	CATRTLVGTEAFF	TGTGCCACCAGGACACTCGTGGGCACTGAAGCTTTCTTT
few	TRBV7-2	TRBJ2-3	TRBD2	CASSLSWTSGTTQYF	TGTGCCAGCAGCTTATCATGGACTAGCGGGACCACGCAGTATTTT
-	TRBV5-1	TRBJ2-6	-	CASSPDNSGANVLTF	TGCGCCAGCAGCCCCGACAACTCTGGGGCCAACGTCCTGACTTTC